A selection of T cell receptor beta chains follows, all from one sample in a study of identical twins. Each CDR3 protein gets one entry after TCRdb re-called the 5' RACE reads with MiXCR. The sample lists 1.5 million to 2 million distinct CDR3 sequences, around 29% occurring once. The material sequenced was cord blood. The source is a newborn girl in good health. CDR3s leave out the opening cysteine and the closing phenylalanine or tryptophan.

j_call | cdr3_length | v_call | cdr3_aa
TRBJ1-4 | 11 | TRBV20-1 | SAGGTVNEKLF
TRBJ2-7 | 10 | TRBV30 | AWSPTGYEQY
TRBJ2-1 | 20 | TRBV30 | AWRQDIFRSSAGGPSGNEQF
TRBJ2-3 | 15 | TRBV4-2 | ASSHAPPSAFGDTQY
TRBJ1-6 | 14 | TRBV5-1 | ASSFLGRLRHSPLH
TRBJ1-6 | 12 | TRBV12-3/TRBV12-4 | ASSVGPFYLTLH
TRBJ2-6 | 16 | TRBV18 | ASSPLVFANSGANVLT
TRBJ1-4 | 13 | TRBV10-3 | AISDPTGGRGKLF
TRBJ1-5 | 13 | TRBV7-8 | ASGSETRDNQPQH
TRBJ2-1 | 9 | TRBV28 | ASSPDDEQF
TRBJ2-1 | 12 | TRBV2 | ASSAGSSYNEQF
TRBJ1-6 | 15 | TRBV5-1 | ASSQDTPGSYNSPLH
TRBJ2-3 | 12 | TRBV29-1 | SVGLAGLTDTQY
TRBJ2-1 | 13 | TRBV19 | ASSNSGGSFSEQF
TRBJ2-1 | 14 | TRBV20-1 | SARVPGGGAYNEQF
TRBJ2-7 | 18 | TRBV7-9 | ASSLKKILPPGQGSYEQY
TRBJ2-1 | 14 | TRBV4-2 | ASSQGTSGGASEQF
TRBJ2-3 | 14 | TRBV7-6 | ASSPTSGRWIDTQY
TRBJ2-1 | 14 | TRBV12-3/TRBV12-4 | ASSPRGTSSYNEQF
TRBJ2-4 | 11 | TRBV20-1 | SVSHRGINIQY
TRBJ2-7 | 15 | TRBV2 | ASSEGDSPLLIYEQY
TRBJ2-3 | 15 | TRBV6-2/TRBV6-3 | ASSSVPGQGNTDTQY
TRBJ2-3 | 18 | TRBV20-1 | SAREYGTSGRAKGTDTQY
TRBJ2-1 | 11 | TRBV24-1 | ATSEGTRNEQF
TRBJ1-5 | 13 | TRBV28 | ASSLVQGFNQPQH
TRBJ1-5 | 17 | TRBV5-1 | ASNARKRTGGQGNQPQH
TRBJ1-1 | 13 | TRBV7-2 | ASSLRTGWATEAF
TRBJ2-1 | 12 | TRBV19 | ASSSFGVVYEQF
TRBJ2-7 | 13 | TRBV4-1 | ASSQDASGRYEQY
TRBJ1-5 | 15 | TRBV28 | ASRLPLTLNSNQPQH
TRBJ2-7 | 11 | TRBV20-1 | SARTGKDYEQY
TRBJ2-1 | 12 | TRBV24-1 | ATEELLAKNIQF
TRBJ1-1 | 10 | TRBV12-3/TRBV12-4 | ASSLGLLEAF